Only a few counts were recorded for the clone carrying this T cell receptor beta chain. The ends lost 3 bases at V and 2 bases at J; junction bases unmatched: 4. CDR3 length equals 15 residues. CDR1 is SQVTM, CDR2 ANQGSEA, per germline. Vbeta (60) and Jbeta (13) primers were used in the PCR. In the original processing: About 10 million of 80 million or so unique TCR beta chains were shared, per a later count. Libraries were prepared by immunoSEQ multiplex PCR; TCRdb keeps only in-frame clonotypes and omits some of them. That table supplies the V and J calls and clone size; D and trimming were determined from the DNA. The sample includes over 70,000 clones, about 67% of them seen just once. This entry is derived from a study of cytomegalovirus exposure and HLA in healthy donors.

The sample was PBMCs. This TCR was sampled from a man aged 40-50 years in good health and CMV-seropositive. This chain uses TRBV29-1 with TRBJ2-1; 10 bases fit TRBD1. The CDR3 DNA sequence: TGCAGCGTTGAGGAAGGACAGGGGGCCTACAATGAGCAGTTCTTC. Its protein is CSVEEGQGAYNEQFF.